Sequencing of this T cell receptor (beta chain) was carried out in a study of cytomegalovirus exposure and HLA in healthy donors. As concerns this clone: As yet, its antigen is unknown.

It was with 60 Vbeta and 13 Jbeta primers that the PCR ran. TCRdb's copy holds only in-frame clones and misses some; the assay was immunoSEQ multiplex PCR. The table shows over 150,000 clones, with roughly 82% occurring only once. Study-level findings and limits: Most subjects' HLA-A and HLA-B alleles were reportedly predicted from TCR beta sequences.

Germline V CDR1 and CDR2: SGHDT, YYEEEE. The ends were cut back, 3 bases at V and 1 base at J, with 11 bases in the middle. The CDR3 consists of 16 residues. The TCR sequence derives from a man aged 45 to 65 in good health and CMV-seropositive. The sequencing input was PBMCs. This chain uses TRBV5-6 with TRBJ2-6; TRBD1 might be the D (5 bases). CDR3 in amino acids: CASSSLQDSGANVLTF. The CDR3 bases are TGTGCCAGCAGCTCCCTACAGGATTCTGGGGCCAACGTCCTGACTTTC. The whole variable domain, remainder taken from reference TRBV5-6 and TRBJ2-6, is DAGVTQSPTHLIKTRGQQVTLRCSPKSGHDTVSWYQQALGQGPQFIFQYYEEEERQRGNFPDRFSGHQFPNYSSELNVNALLLGDSALYLCASSSLQDSGANVLTFGAGSRLTVL.